These 8 T cell receptor beta chains were sequenced from one sample in a study of blood T cell repertoires in COVID-19. Measured with immunoSEQ multiplex PCR; TCRdb has only the in-frame clones, and not every one. Found here are some 60,000 clones, 83% of them singletons; the top ten hold more than 8.5%. Sequencing was performed on peripheral blood. These TCRs come from a man aged 45-65 years with COVID-19, enrolled during active disease.

This clone was picked up a small number of times. In nucleotides, the CDR3 is TGTGCCAGCAGTTACCCGGACAGCGAAATAGTAGCCCAGTACTTC. Protein product: CASSYPDSEIVAQYF. This chain connects TRBV6-2 or TRBV6-3 to TRBJ2-5, with a tentative D call TRBD1 (6 bases). The ends were cut back, 2 bases at V and 9 bases at J, with 19 bases in the middle. The germline CDR1 and CDR2 sequences are MNHEY and SVGEGT. The CDR3 runs 15 residues.

The genes are TRBV28 and TRBJ2-1; D remains unclear. V shed 7 bases and J shed 9 bases, with 16 bases lying between them. The CDR3 runs 13 residues. Germline CDR1 MDHEN, CDR2 SYDVKM. The CDR3 loop is CASIGDHVGEQFF. The CDR3 DNA reads TGTGCCAGCATTGGTGATCACGTCGGTGAGCAGTTCTTC.

In its sample, this clone was seen a few times. The chain combines TRBV4-1 with TRBJ2-2, with TRBD1 matching 7 bases. Germline CDR1 is MGHRA and CDR2 is YSYEKL. After removal of 2 bases from V and 2 bases from J, the junction contained 5 bases not matched to a gene. This CDR3 is 16 amino acids long. The DNA of the CDR3 is TGCGCCAGCAGCCAACGCGACAGGGTTAACACCGGGGAGCTGTTTTTT. This sequence encodes CASSQRDRVNTGELFF.

This clone has just one count. The CDR3 loop is CASSRRGGNQPQHF. CDR3 sequence (DNA): TGTGCCAGCAGCCGCCGGGGGGGCAATCAGCCCCAGCATTTT. The chain employs TRBV5-8 and TRBJ1-5; D is perhaps TRBD1 (5 bases). From germline, CDR1 is SGHTS and CDR2 YDEGEE. Trimming removed 4 bases from V and 2 bases from J, with 10 bases in between. The CDR3 covers 14 residues.

The J gene is TRBJ1-4, the V gene TRBV2; 8 bases align to TRBD1. With V trimmed by 4 bases and J by 8 bases, 15 bases remained unmatched. Per the germline V gene, CDR1 is SNHLY and CDR2 is FYNNEI. The CDR3 spans 17 residues. The CDR3 nucleotides are TGTGCCAGCAGTGCGCCGGGACAGGTCGGTTTAGGAGAAAAACTGTTTTTT. Residues: CASSAPGQVGLGEKLFF.

V is TRBV5-4 and J is TRBJ2-2, with 12 bases matching TRBD2. Losses at the gene ends were 2 bases for V and 7 bases for J; bases not matched to a gene: 6. The CDR3 is made up of 16 amino acids. Germline assignment: CDR1 SGHNT and CDR2 YYREEE (reference sequence). The CDR3 region is CASSFRTSGDVGELFF. The CDR3 coding sequence is TGTGCCAGCAGCTTCCGGACTAGCGGGGATGTCGGGGAGCTGTTTTTT.

This CDR3 reads CASSLLAGKETQYF. The CDR3 nucleotides are TGTGCCAGCAGCCTACTAGCGGGAAAAGAGACCCAGTACTTC. The chain links TRBV11-1 to TRBJ2-5, with 10 nucleotides matching TRBD2. With V trimmed by 5 bases and J by 3 bases, 3 bases remained unmatched. CDR1 and CDR2 from the germline V gene are SGHAT and FQDESV (reference sequence). The CDR3 is made up of 14 amino acids.

Here the CDR3 DNA reads TGTGCCATCAGTGGGGGAGCGGAAACCTCCTACGAGCAGTACTTC. Its translation: CAISGGAETSYEQYF. J is TRBJ2-7 and V is TRBV10-3; a weak D match, TRBD2 (5 bases). The CDR3 consists of 15 residues. V gave up 4 bases and J gave up 0 bases, with 13 bases separating them. Looked up from germline, CDR1 is ENHRY and CDR2 is SYGVKD.